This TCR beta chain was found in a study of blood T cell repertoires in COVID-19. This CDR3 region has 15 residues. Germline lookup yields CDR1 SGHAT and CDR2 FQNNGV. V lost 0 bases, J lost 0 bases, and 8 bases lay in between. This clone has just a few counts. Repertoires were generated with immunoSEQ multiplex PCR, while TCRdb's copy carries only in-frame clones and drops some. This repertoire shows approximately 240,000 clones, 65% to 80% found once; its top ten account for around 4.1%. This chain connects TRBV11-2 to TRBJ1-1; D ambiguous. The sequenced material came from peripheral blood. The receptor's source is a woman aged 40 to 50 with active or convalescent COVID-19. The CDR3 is CASSLDGGLNTEAFF. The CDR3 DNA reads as TGTGCCAGCAGCTTAGATGGCGGTCTGAACACTGAAGCTTTCTTT.